A single T cell receptor (beta chain) is shown here with its context. The antigen is not known. The CDR3 length is 14 residues. Sample-barcoded 5' priming and a J-beta primer mix drove a second PCR of about 6 to 12 cycles. TCRdb passed the 5' RACE reads through MiXCR, listing each CDR3 protein once. The table shows around 1.5 million distinct CDR3 sequences, with approximately 59% occurring only once. The entry originates in a study of blood T cells in healthy people across ages. Study conclusions and caveats: Diversity figures based on one million T cells were deemed too low.

This TCR was sampled from a man younger than 35 in good health. The chain has TRBV12-3 or TRBV12-4 and TRBJ2-5; no reliable D call. Judging by the DNA end, TRBJ2-7 fits better; the J call may be wrong. Source material: blood. CDR3 nucleotide sequence: TGTGCCAGCAGTTTAGGACATCCCTTCATCGAGCAGTACTTC. Translated: CASSLGHPFIEQYF.